The rows below give T cell receptor beta chains drawn from one sample of a study of CXCR4 blockade with PD-1 therapy in pancreatic cancer. Profiling relied on immunoSEQ multiplex PCR, and the TCRdb table lists in-frame clones only, not all of them. There are over 8,000 clones in the sample; less than 75% occur only once, and under 8.5% lies in the top ten. Sequences were obtained from tumor tissue. All receptors come from a human donor with pancreatic ductal adenocarcinoma. The CDR3 runs from the conserved cysteine through the conserved F or W. D genes are given only for firm matches. Clone size appears in some rows only: once, few, many, or a class for an expanded clone.

clone_size d_call j_call v_call cdr3_aa cdr3_nt
NA NA TRBJ2-7 TRBV28 CASSPPVISRHEQYF TGTGCCAGCAGTCCACCTGTAATTTCGAGGCACGAGCAGTACTTC
once NA TRBJ2-1 TRBV9 CASSPPLGRQLF TGTGCCAGCAGTCCCCCCCTAGGGCGGCAGCTCTTC
NA NA TRBJ1-1 TRBV14 CASSRGWNTEAFF TGTGCCAGCAGCCGAGGGTGGAACACTGAAGCTTTCTTT
NA NA TRBJ2-1 TRBV19 CASSIGRFADNEQFF TGTGCCAGTAGTATAGGGAGGTTCGCTGACAATGAGCAGTTCTTC
NA NA TRBJ1-1 TRBV10-2 CASSERGTALNTEAFF TGCGCCAGCAGTGAGCGGGGGACGGCTTTGAACACTGAAGCTTTCTTT
NA NA TRBJ2-7 TRBV12-2 CVRRKRRSSYEQYF TGTGTCAGAAGAAAGAGACGGTCCTCCTACGAGCAGTACTTC
NA NA TRBJ2-7 TRBV29-1 CSVEVPRGGEQYF TGCAGCGTTGAAGTACCCAGGGGTGGCGAGCAGTACTTC
NA NA TRBJ1-6 TRBV9 CASSLANSPLHF TGTGCCAGCAGTCTAGCTAATTCACCCCTCCACTTT
NA TRBD2 TRBJ2-5 TRBV19 CASSILPAAGGQETQYF TGTGCCAGTAGTATTCTCCCGGCGGCGGGGGGCCAAGAGACCCAGTACTTC
once TRBD2 TRBJ2-5 TRBV18 CASSPDSGTGETQYF TGTGCCAGCTCACCAGATAGCGGGACGGGGGAGACCCAGTACTTC
NA NA TRBJ2-5 TRBV19 CASSIGRGRDETQYF TGTGCCAGTAGTATAGGGCGAGGCCGTGATGAGACCCAGTACTTC
NA TRBD2 TRBJ2-2 TRBV4-1 CATSFSGRANTGELFF TGCGCCACCTCTTTTAGCGGGAGGGCGAACACCGGGGAGCTGTTTTTT
NA NA TRBJ2-1 TRBV11-3 CASSPPRGYNEQFF TGTGCCAGCAGCCCACCTAGGGGCTACAATGAGCAGTTCTTC
few TRBD2 TRBJ2-7 TRBV10-3 CATTSGSYEQYF TGTGCCACGACTAGCGGGAGTTACGAGCAGTACTTC
NA NA TRBJ1-1 TRBV19 CASSIPTLGESTEAFF TGTGCCAGTAGTATCCCGACCCTCGGAGAGAGCACTGAAGCTTTCTTT
NA NA TRBJ2-2 TRBV6-7 CASRETSWTGGELFF TGTGCCAGCAGAGAGACTAGTTGGACGGGCGGGGAGCTGTTTTTT
once TRBD2 TRBJ2-2 TRBV18 CASSPPSGSSTGELFF TGTGCCAGCTCACCCCCTAGCGGGAGCTCCACCGGGGAGCTGTTTTTT
NA NA TRBJ2-5 TRBV5-1 CASSLSHQAQETQYF TGCGCCAGCAGCTTAAGCCACCAGGCCCAAGAGACCCAGTACTTC
medium-sized TRBD2 TRBJ2-1 TRBV6-8 CASTGLAGEIGEQFF TGTGCCAGCACCGGACTAGCGGGAGAAATAGGGGAGCAGTTCTTC
few TRBD2 TRBJ2-7 TRBV28 CASSLFREGNEQYF TGTGCCAGCAGTTTATTCAGGGAGGGGAACGAGCAGTACTTC
NA NA TRBJ2-3 TRBV30 CAWSPYPATQYF TGTGCCTGGAGCCCCTACCCGGCTACGCAGTATTTT
NA TRBD2 TRBJ2-1 TRBV18 CASSPFRGGESSSYNEQFF TGTGCCAGCTCACCATTCCGGGGGGGTGAGAGTAGCTCCTACAATGAGCAGTTCTTC
NA TRBD1 TRBJ2-2 TRBV19 CASSTPRTGGTGELFF TGTGCCAGTAGTACCCCCCGGACAGGGGGCACCGGGGAGCTGTTTTTT
NA TRBD2 TRBJ2-3 TRBV30 CAWFTAGSTDTQYF TGTGCCTGGTTTACAGCGGGGAGCACAGATACGCAGTATTTT
NA TRBD1 TRBJ2-7 TRBV29-1 CSVVRGIDEQYF TGCAGCGTTGTCAGGGGGATCGACGAGCAGTACTTC
few TRBD1 TRBJ2-3 TRBV9 CASSTTGGRAQITQYF TGTGCCAGCAGCACGACAGGGGGCCGAGCACAGATAACGCAGTATTTT
few NA TRBJ2-4 TRBV28 CASSSTSHIQYF TGTGCCAGCAGTTCTACTAGCCACATTCAGTACTTC
NA NA TRBJ2-2 TRBV6-8 CASRRTVNTGELFF TGTGCCAGCAGACGGACGGTGAACACCGGGGAGCTGTTTTTT
NA NA TRBJ2-5 TRBV28 CASSRLEEETQYF TGTGCCAGCAGTCGACTAGAGGAAGAGACCCAGTACTTC
NA TRBD2 TRBJ2-1 TRBV9 CASSPEGRLAGGPVDEQFF TGTGCCAGCAGCCCCGAGGGGAGACTAGCGGGAGGGCCTGTCGATGAACAGTTCTTC
NA NA TRBJ2-1 TRBV14 CASSQDRAGNEQFF TGTGCCAGCAGCCAAGATCGTGCAGGGAATGAGCAGTTCTTC
NA TRBD1 TRBJ2-2 TRBV30 CAWSEGATGELFF TGTGCCTGGTCTGAGGGGGCCACCGGGGAGCTGTTTTTT
NA NA TRBJ1-3 TRBV5-1 CASSPTTVAGNTIYF TGCGCCAGCAGCCCGACGACAGTGGCTGGAAACACCATATATTTT
few TRBD2 TRBJ2-3 TRBV7-1 CASSLAGSTDTQYF TGTGCCAGCAGTTTAGCGGGGAGCACAGATACGCAGTATTTT
few NA TRBJ2-5 TRBV28 CASSHASGTQFQETQYF TGTGCCAGCAGTCACGCCTCCGGGACACAATTCCAAGAGACCCAGTACTTC
NA NA TRBJ1-2 TRBV29-1 CSVEGGHYGYTF TGCAGCGTTGAAGGAGGGCACTATGGCTACACCTTC
NA NA TRBJ2-5 TRBV18 CASSLSQGPQETQYF TGTGCCAGCTCACTTAGCCAGGGCCCGCAAGAGACCCAGTACTTC
NA NA TRBJ1-1 TRBV19 CASSIARRNTEAFF TGTGCCAGTAGTATAGCTCGGCGTAACACTGAAGCTTTCTTT
NA NA TRBJ1-1 TRBV18 CASSPSDRLVSEAFF TGTGCCAGCTCACCATCCGACAGGTTGGTATCTGAAGCTTTCTTT
NA TRBD1 TRBJ2-1 TRBV18 CASSTRDRDYNEQFF TGTGCCAGCTCAACCCGGGACAGGGATTACAATGAGCAGTTCTTC
NA NA TRBJ2-2 TRBV5-1 CASSHGQYTGELFF TGCGCCAGCAGCCATGGACAGTACACCGGGGAGCTGTTTTTT
few TRBD2 TRBJ2-7 TRBV4-1 CASSLYSGRDNYEQYF TGCGCCAGCAGCTTATACAGCGGGAGGGACAACTACGAGCAGTACTTC
NA NA TRBJ2-3 TRBV5-1 CASSIDSTRTDTQYF TGCGCCAGCAGCATCGACAGTACCCGCACAGATACGCAGTATTTT
NA TRBD2 TRBJ2-1 TRBV15 CATTLYLRREASEYNEQFF TGTGCCACCACTCTCTACCTTAGGCGGGAGGCCTCGGAGTACAATGAGCAGTTCTTC
NA TRBD1 TRBJ2-7 TRBV18 CASSQGQGYEQYF TGTGCCAGCTCACAGGGACAGGGCTACGAGCAGTACTTC
NA TRBD2 TRBJ2-1 TRBV5-1 CASSPLTSGRANEQFF TGCGCCAGCAGCCCCCTGACTAGCGGGAGGGCCAATGAGCAGTTCTTC
NA NA TRBJ1-3 TRBV18 CASSPTGNSGNTIYF TGTGCCAGCTCACCAACGGGGAACTCTGGAAACACCATATATTTT
once NA TRBJ1-1 TRBV15 CATNSRAMWGTEAFF TGTGCCACCAACAGCCGGGCAATGTGGGGCACTGAAGCTTTCTTT
NA NA TRBJ2-1 TRBV14 CASSRFRIYEQFF TGTGCCAGCAGCCGTTTCCGGATCTATGAGCAGTTCTTC
NA NA TRBJ2-2 TRBV5-1 CASSLGQLNTGELFF TGCGCCAGCAGCTTGGGGCAGCTTAACACCGGGGAGCTGTTTTTT
NA NA TRBJ2-7 TRBV18 CASSAQGPPLGYEQYF TGTGCCAGCTCAGCCCAAGGGCCTCCCTTGGGTTACGAGCAGTACTTC
NA TRBD2 TRBJ2-3 TRBV6-8 CASSSVVPSGGTADTQYF TGTGCCAGCAGTTCCGTCGTACCTAGCGGGGGAACCGCAGATACGCAGTATTTT
NA NA TRBJ1-1 TRBV6-8 CASSYGYGTEAFF TGTGCCAGCAGTTACGGGTATGGAACCGAAGCTTTCTTT
few TRBD2 TRBJ2-1 TRBV28 CASSAGEMNEQFF TGTGCCAGTTCAGCGGGAGAGATGAATGAGCAGTTCTTC
NA TRBD1 TRBJ2-5 TRBV10-2 CASSEAAGTGAETQYF TGCGCCAGCAGTGAGGCTGCCGGGACAGGGGCGGAGACCCAGTACTTC
NA NA TRBJ2-3 TRBV9 CASIGGRVADTQYF TGTGCCAGCATCGGTGGCAGGGTAGCAGATACGCAGTATTTT
NA TRBD2 TRBJ2-3 TRBV6-8 CASRTGLDTDTQYF TGTGCCAGCAGAACGGGACTAGACACAGATACGCAGTATTTT
NA NA TRBJ1-4 TRBV29-1 CSAEMGRANEKLFF TGCAGCGCTGAGATGGGGAGGGCCAATGAAAAACTGTTTTTT